The sequence of this T cell receptor (beta chain) was determined in a study of blood T cell repertoires in COVID-19. Whole-study context: Sources were T cells, B-cell-depleted T cells, or PBMCs; the material itself was cDNA or gDNA.

TCRdb's copy holds only in-frame clones and misses some; the assay was immunoSEQ multiplex PCR. The profile shows roughly 70,000 clones, roughly four fifths of them singletons. Sequences were obtained from peripheral blood. This clonotype originated in a woman between 55 and 75 years old with acute or convalescent COVID-19.

The CDR3 nucleotides read TGTGCCAGAAGCTTGGTTATCCCGGATCCAAAGAGGGGGACTGAAGCTTTCTTT. Protein sequence: CARSLVIPDPKRGTEAFF. The rearrangement joins TRBV5-3 to TRBJ1-1; TRBD1 might be the D (6 bases). TRBV5-3 is annotated as an ORF whose role is uncertain. The CDR3 covers 18 residues. The germline V and J ends were trimmed by 0 bases and 5 bases, with 23 bases remaining between them.